The rows below give T cell receptor beta chains drawn from one sample of a study of cytomegalovirus exposure and HLA in healthy donors. Here immunoSEQ multiplex PCR was the method, and the copy in TCRdb shows in-frame clones only, minus some. The table shows about 110,000 clones, with around 95% occurring only once. The source material was PBMCs. These TCRs come from a woman aged 18-29 years in good health and CMV-seronegative. The CDR3 runs from the conserved cysteine through the conserved F or W. Each record gives: J gene, clone size, V gene, D gene, CDR3 protein, CDR3 DNA. A D gene is named only where the DNA matches it firmly. Size tells how often a clone was seen (once, few, many) or the class of an expanded clone, and some rows leave it out.

j_gene: TRBJ2-5
abundance: .
v_gene: TRBV7-7
d_gene: .
CDR3aa: CASSTLGGLQETQYF
CDR3nt: TGTGCTAGCAGCACCCTTGGCGGCTTGCAAGAGACCCAGTACTTC

j_gene: TRBJ1-2
abundance: .
v_gene: TRBV18
d_gene: TRBD1
CDR3aa: CASSPAGTGGFYGYTF
CDR3nt: TGTGCCAGCTCACCAGCGGGGACAGGGGGATTCTATGGCTACACCTTC

j_gene: TRBJ2-7
abundance: once
v_gene: TRBV18
d_gene: TRBD1
CDR3aa: CASSPFSGTEEYEQYF
CDR3nt: TGTGCCAGCTCACCGTTTTCCGGGACAGAGGAATACGAGCAGTACTTC

j_gene: TRBJ2-5
abundance: .
v_gene: TRBV5-4
d_gene: TRBD1
CDR3aa: CASSLGDRLQETQYF
CDR3nt: TGTGCCAGCAGCTTGGGGGACAGATTACAAGAGACCCAGTACTTC

j_gene: TRBJ2-1
abundance: .
v_gene: TRBV4-2
d_gene: .
CDR3aa: CASSQYESSYNEQFF
CDR3nt: TGTGCCAGCAGCCAGTACGAGAGCTCCTACAATGAGCAGTTCTTC

j_gene: TRBJ1-1
abundance: .
v_gene: TRBV28
d_gene: .
CDR3aa: CASRPRLNTEAFF
CDR3nt: TGTGCCAGCAGACCGAGGCTTAACACTGAAGCTTTCTTT

j_gene: TRBJ2-1
abundance: .
v_gene: TRBV27
d_gene: .
CDR3aa: CASSSPTGYNEQFF
CDR3nt: TGTGCCAGCAGTTCACCGACTGGTTACAATGAGCAGTTCTTC

j_gene: TRBJ2-3
abundance: .
v_gene: TRBV15
d_gene: TRBD1
CDR3aa: CATSREGQTTDTQYF
CDR3nt: TGTGCCACCAGCAGAGAGGGACAGACCACAGATACGCAGTATTTT

j_gene: TRBJ2-5
abundance: .
v_gene: TRBV7-3
d_gene: TRBD1
CDR3aa: CASSSGTGAGQETQYF
CDR3nt: TGTGCCAGCAGCTCCGGGACAGGGGCTGGGCAAGAGACCCAGTACTTC

j_gene: TRBJ1-1
abundance: .
v_gene: TRBV30
d_gene: .
CDR3aa: CAWSLNLVGTEAFF
CDR3nt: TGTGCCTGGAGCCTGAATTTGGTCGGCACTGAAGCTTTCTTT

j_gene: TRBJ1-5
abundance: .
v_gene: TRBV11-2
d_gene: .
CDR3aa: CASSSTAGGGQPQHF
CDR3nt: TGTGCCAGCAGCTCCACGGCGGGGGGCGGTCAGCCCCAGCATTTT

j_gene: TRBJ2-7
abundance: .
v_gene: TRBV28
d_gene: .
CDR3aa: CASSTYRDSLEQYF
CDR3nt: TGTGCCAGCAGTACGTACCGGGACTCACTCGAGCAGTACTTC

j_gene: TRBJ1-2
abundance: .
v_gene: TRBV27
d_gene: .
CDR3aa: CASSLAGNYGYTF
CDR3nt: TGTGCCAGCAGTTTGGCGGGGAACTATGGCTACACCTTC

j_gene: TRBJ1-1
abundance: .
v_gene: TRBV4-3
d_gene: TRBD1
CDR3aa: CASSQIGTGLMNTEAFF
CDR3nt: TGCGCCAGCAGCCAAATCGGGACAGGGCTGATGAACACTGAAGCTTTCTTT

j_gene: TRBJ2-7
abundance: .
v_gene: TRBV7-2
d_gene: TRBD2
CDR3aa: CASSVTSGGAREQYF
CDR3nt: TGTGCCAGCAGCGTGACTAGCGGGGGGGCCAGGGAGCAGTACTTC

j_gene: TRBJ2-3
abundance: .
v_gene: TRBV15
d_gene: .
CDR3aa: CATSRAPGNTDTQYF
CDR3nt: TGTGCCACCAGCAGAGCTCCCGGGAACACAGATACGCAGTATTTT

j_gene: TRBJ2-7
abundance: .
v_gene: TRBV10-3
d_gene: .
CDR3aa: CAISDSVRAVYEQYF
CDR3nt: TGTGCCATCAGTGATTCAGTCAGGGCGGTTTACGAGCAGTACTTC

j_gene: TRBJ2-5
abundance: .
v_gene: TRBV7-7
d_gene: .
CDR3aa: CASSFSGAAETQYF
CDR3nt: TGTGCCAGCAGCTTTTCTGGGGCTGCGGAGACCCAGTACTTC

j_gene: TRBJ2-3
abundance: .
v_gene: TRBV30
d_gene: TRBD1
CDR3aa: CAWSWTGNTDTQYF
CDR3nt: TGTGCCTGGAGTTGGACAGGAAACACAGATACGCAGTATTTT

j_gene: TRBJ1-4
abundance: .
v_gene: TRBV18
d_gene: .
CDR3aa: CASSPRQEMFELFF
CDR3nt: TGTGCCAGCTCACCCAGACAGGAGATGTTTGAACTGTTTTTT

j_gene: TRBJ1-6
abundance: .
v_gene: TRBV18
d_gene: TRBD1
CDR3aa: CASSPRVFINRDSNNSPLHF
CDR3nt: TGTGCCAGCTCACCACGAGTTTTCATTAACCGGGACAGCAATAATTCACCCCTCCACTTT

j_gene: TRBJ2-1
abundance: .
v_gene: TRBV7-3
d_gene: .
CDR3aa: CASSDGAYNEQFF
CDR3nt: TGTGCCAGCAGTGACGGGGCCTACAATGAGCAGTTCTTC

j_gene: TRBJ2-1
abundance: .
v_gene: TRBV28
d_gene: .
CDR3aa: CASSFPRLYEDEQFF
CDR3nt: TGTGCCAGCAGTTTTCCGAGGCTCTATGAAGATGAGCAGTTCTTC

j_gene: TRBJ2-3
abundance: .
v_gene: TRBV6-5
d_gene: TRBD2
CDR3aa: CATRGGPGDTQYF
CDR3nt: TGTGCCACCCGGGGGGGGCCGGGAGATACGCAGTATTTT

j_gene: TRBJ2-3
abundance: .
v_gene: TRBV7-2
d_gene: .
CDR3aa: CASSYTPGGTDTQYF
CDR3nt: TGTGCCAGCAGCTACACTCCGGGGGGCACAGATACGCAGTATTTT

j_gene: TRBJ1-5
abundance: .
v_gene: TRBV29-1
d_gene: TRBD1
CDR3aa: CSVLRQGVSNQPQHF
CDR3nt: TGCAGCGTTCTTCGACAGGGCGTGAGCAATCAGCCCCAGCATTTT

j_gene: TRBJ1-4
abundance: .
v_gene: TRBV2
d_gene: TRBD1
CDR3aa: CASRPGGGTGKFVF
CDR3nt: TGTGCCAGCAGACCCGGAGGGGGGACAGGGAAGTTTGTTTTT

j_gene: TRBJ2-2
abundance: .
v_gene: TRBV5-1
d_gene: .
CDR3aa: CASSLSGAGELFF
CDR3nt: TGCGCCAGCAGCTTGAGTGGAGCCGGGGAGCTGTTTTTT

j_gene: TRBJ1-1
abundance: .
v_gene: TRBV29-1
d_gene: TRBD1
CDR3aa: CSARQGGRGSGGVSKAFF
CDR3nt: TGCAGCGCCCGACAGGGCGGCCGTGGATCCGGTGGCGTATCGAAAGCTTTCTTT

j_gene: TRBJ1-3
abundance: .
v_gene: TRBV18
d_gene: TRBD1
CDR3aa: CASWTGTGLDTIYF
CDR3nt: TGTGCCAGCTGGACCGGGACAGGACTAGACACCATATATTTT

j_gene: TRBJ2-1
abundance: .
v_gene: TRBV28
d_gene: .
CDR3aa: CASSLGPGGYEQFF
CDR3nt: TGTGCCAGCAGTTTAGGGCCGGGGGGCTATGAGCAGTTCTTC

j_gene: TRBJ1-6
abundance: .
v_gene: TRBV4-3
d_gene: TRBD1
CDR3aa: CASSQALPGTGSSPLHF
CDR3nt: TGCGCCAGCAGCCAAGCTTTGCCCGGGACAGGGAGTTCACCCCTCCACTTT

j_gene: TRBJ2-1
abundance: .
v_gene: TRBV30
d_gene: TRBD2
CDR3aa: CAWGRLAGTPYNEQFF
CDR3nt: TGTGCCTGGGGCCGACTAGCGGGTACCCCCTACAATGAGCAGTTCTTC

j_gene: TRBJ1-5
abundance: few
v_gene: TRBV23-1
d_gene: .
CDR3aa: CASSLSRTIPLLSNQPQHF
CDR3nt: TGCGCCAGCAGTCTGAGTCGGACTATTCCCTTACTAAGCAATCAGCCCCAGCATTTT

j_gene: TRBJ2-5
abundance: .
v_gene: TRBV7-3
d_gene: TRBD1
CDR3aa: CASTDRVGETQYF
CDR3nt: TGTGCCAGCACGGACAGGGTGGGAGAGACCCAGTACTTC

j_gene: TRBJ2-6
abundance: .
v_gene: TRBV2
d_gene: TRBD1
CDR3aa: CASEQGSFSGANVLTF
CDR3nt: TGTGCCAGCGAACAGGGGAGCTTCTCTGGGGCCAACGTCCTGACTTTC

j_gene: TRBJ2-7
abundance: .
v_gene: TRBV28
d_gene: .
CDR3aa: CASSLLSLGRRSYEQYF
CDR3nt: TGTGCCAGCAGTTTATTAAGTTTGGGCCGCCGTTCCTACGAGCAGTACTTC

j_gene: TRBJ1-2
abundance: .
v_gene: TRBV9
d_gene: .
CDR3aa: CASSTRPGGIRGYTF
CDR3nt: TGTGCCAGCAGCACTCGACCGGGAGGCATTAGAGGCTACACCTTC

j_gene: TRBJ2-2
abundance: few
v_gene: TRBV7-2
d_gene: TRBD1
CDR3aa: CASSRRQGAGELFF
CDR3nt: TGTGCCAGCAGCCGTAGACAGGGGGCCGGGGAGCTGTTTTTT

j_gene: TRBJ1-5
abundance: .
v_gene: TRBV6-1
d_gene: .
CDR3aa: CASTDTGAIQPQHF
CDR3nt: TGTGCCAGCACTGACACTGGGGCCATACAGCCCCAGCATTTT

j_gene: TRBJ1-4
abundance: .
v_gene: TRBV4-3
d_gene: .
CDR3aa: CASSPQRGFNEKLFF
CDR3nt: TGCGCCAGCAGCCCCCAGAGGGGGTTTAATGAAAAACTGTTTTTT

j_gene: TRBJ2-1
abundance: .
v_gene: TRBV6-5
d_gene: TRBD2
CDR3aa: CASNPGLAWGEQFF
CDR3nt: TGTGCCAGCAACCCCGGACTAGCATGGGGTGAGCAGTTCTTC

j_gene: TRBJ1-1
abundance: .
v_gene: TRBV4-2
d_gene: TRBD1
CDR3aa: CASSREGTAKNTEAFF
CDR3nt: TGTGCCAGCAGCCGGGAAGGGACAGCAAAGAACACTGAAGCTTTCTTT

j_gene: TRBJ1-5
abundance: .
v_gene: TRBV7-9
d_gene: .
CDR3aa: CASSSAGRNNQPQHF
CDR3nt: TGTGCCAGCAGCTCGGCGGGACGGAACAATCAGCCCCAGCATTTT

j_gene: TRBJ2-7
abundance: .
v_gene: TRBV7-8
d_gene: TRBD2
CDR3aa: CASSLKGLAGTHEQYF
CDR3nt: TGTGCCAGCAGCCTGAAGGGACTAGCGGGGACACACGAGCAGTACTTC

j_gene: TRBJ2-7
abundance: .
v_gene: TRBV7-3
d_gene: .
CDR3aa: CASSLYPGNYEQYF
CDR3nt: TGTGCCAGCAGCTTATACCCAGGGAACTACGAGCAGTACTTC

j_gene: TRBJ1-2
abundance: .
v_gene: TRBV7-3
d_gene: TRBD1
CDR3aa: CASSSGGQGHGYTF
CDR3nt: TGTGCCAGCAGCTCGGGCGGACAGGGGCATGGCTACACCTTC

j_gene: TRBJ2-2
abundance: .
v_gene: TRBV9
d_gene: .
CDR3aa: CASSVALVRTGELFF
CDR3nt: TGTGCCAGCAGCGTAGCGCTAGTCCGCACCGGGGAGCTGTTTTTT

j_gene: TRBJ1-1
abundance: .
v_gene: TRBV7-6
d_gene: .
CDR3aa: CASSLGIGVDTEAFF
CDR3nt: TGTGCCAGCAGCTTAGGGATAGGGGTGGACACTGAAGCTTTCTTT

j_gene: TRBJ1-6
abundance: few
v_gene: TRBV6-1
d_gene: .
CDR3aa: CASSDRGDNSPLHF
CDR3nt: TGTGCCAGCAGTGACAGGGGCGATAATTCACCCCTCCACTTT

j_gene: TRBJ2-4
abundance: .
v_gene: TRBV6-5
d_gene: .
CDR3aa: CASSYIYADIQYF
CDR3nt: TGTGCCAGCAGTTACATTTATGCGGACATTCAGTACTTC

j_gene: TRBJ1-1
abundance: .
v_gene: TRBV28
d_gene: .
CDR3aa: CASSSYSGRRPNTEAFF
CDR3nt: TGTGCCAGCAGTTCCTACTCTGGTCGCAGGCCGAACACTGAAGCTTTCTTT

j_gene: TRBJ1-2
abundance: .
v_gene: TRBV11-2
d_gene: .
CDR3aa: CASSNALRGYTF
CDR3nt: TGTGCCAGCAGTAACGCTCTGCGTGGCTACACCTTC

j_gene: TRBJ1-2
abundance: .
v_gene: TRBV7-2
d_gene: TRBD1
CDR3aa: CASSRGQNYYTF
CDR3nt: TGTGCCAGCAGCAGGGGACAGAACTACTACACCTTC

j_gene: TRBJ2-7
abundance: .
v_gene: TRBV5-5
d_gene: TRBD1
CDR3aa: CASSWTTGGSYEQYF
CDR3nt: TGTGCCAGCAGCTGGACGACAGGGGGCTCCTACGAGCAGTACTTC

j_gene: TRBJ1-1
abundance: .
v_gene: TRBV6-6
d_gene: .
CDR3aa: CASSTTVNTEAFF
CDR3nt: TGTGCCAGCAGCACGACAGTGAACACTGAAGCTTTCTTT

j_gene: TRBJ1-4
abundance: once
v_gene: TRBV19
d_gene: TRBD1
CDR3aa: CASSPGTGAGKLFF
CDR3nt: TGTGCCAGTAGCCCCGGGACAGGGGCGGGGAAACTGTTTTTT

j_gene: TRBJ1-2
abundance: once
v_gene: TRBV7-8
d_gene: .
CDR3aa: CASAPDQGDYGYTF
CDR3nt: TGTGCCAGCGCCCCAGACCAGGGTGACTATGGCTACACCTTC

j_gene: TRBJ2-1
abundance: once
v_gene: TRBV6-1
d_gene: TRBD1
CDR3aa: CASSVSSGTVRNEQFF
CDR3nt: TGTGCCAGCAGTGTGAGTTCCGGGACAGTACGCAATGAGCAGTTCTTC

j_gene: TRBJ1-1
abundance: .
v_gene: TRBV5-1
d_gene: TRBD1
CDR3aa: CASSSTGTGAEAFF
CDR3nt: TGCGCCAGCAGCAGCACCGGGACAGGGGCTGAAGCTTTCTTT